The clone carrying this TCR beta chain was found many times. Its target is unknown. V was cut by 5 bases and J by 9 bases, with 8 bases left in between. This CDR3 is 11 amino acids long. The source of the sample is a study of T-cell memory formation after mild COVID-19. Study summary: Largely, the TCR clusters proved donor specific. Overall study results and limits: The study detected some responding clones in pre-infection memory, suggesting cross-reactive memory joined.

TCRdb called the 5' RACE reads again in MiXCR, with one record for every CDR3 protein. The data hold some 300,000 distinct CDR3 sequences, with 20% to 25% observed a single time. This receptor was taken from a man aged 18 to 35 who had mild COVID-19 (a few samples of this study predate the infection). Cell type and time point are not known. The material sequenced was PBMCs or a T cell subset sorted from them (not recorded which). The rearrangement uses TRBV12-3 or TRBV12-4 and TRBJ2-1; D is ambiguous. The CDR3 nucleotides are TGTGCCAGCAGTCAATCGGGTGAGCAGTTCTTC. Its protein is CASSQSGEQFF.